Below, one T cell receptor (beta chain) is given with its context. Antigen specificity is unknown. The donors were members of the validation cohort comprising some 120 subjects, separate from the roughly 690-subject first cohort. Using immunoSEQ multiplex PCR, the repertoire was profiled, and TCRdb retains in-frame clones only, with some absent. The table has 200,000 to 300,000 clones, roughly 87% seen once. This sample stems from a study of cytomegalovirus exposure and HLA in healthy donors. Study context: It was reported in a later analysis that the 95 to 150 validation repertoires used the same platform as the 550 to 800 first-cohort repertoires.

The study, taken as a whole, reports: The finding came from a later analysis; first-cohort TCR clusters tended to co-occur in the roughly 110 validation repertoires. As was reported, the classifier diagnosed cytomegalovirus status with high specificity and sensitivity.

The source is a man aged 18 to 30 in good health and CMV-seropositive. Input material: PBMCs.

CDR3 in DNA: TGTGCCAGCAGCTTAGTGGGGGGCGACTATGGCTACACCTTC. It is translated as CASSLVGGDYGYTF. This chain uses TRBV7-8 with TRBJ1-2; TRBD1 is a possible D gene (6 bases). This CDR3 is 14 amino acids long. CDR1 SGHVS and CDR2 FQNEAQ come from the germline V gene. V was shortened by 1 base and J by 3 bases, with 9 bases between the two germline ends.